These 15 T cell receptor beta chains share one sample of origin, sequenced in a study of identical twins. TCRdb reanalysed the 5' RACE reads using MiXCR and keeps one entry per CDR3 protein. The top ten hold about 1.5% of the sample, which has some 900,000 distinct CDR3 sequences, approximately 13% seen once. In addition, the sample was reused for a study of yellow fever vaccine responses in identical twins.

Sequencing was carried out using PBMCs. Receptors originate from a woman younger than 30 in good health.

In this sample, this clonotype turned up a few times. The V call is TRBV5-1, the J call TRBJ2-7; 8 bases match TRBD1. The CDR3 is made up of 15 amino acids. The V gene's germline CDR1 is SGHRS and CDR2 YFSETQ. The J segment lost 5 bases and the V segment lost 4 bases, leaving 11 bases of the junction unmatched. The CDR3 DNA reads as TGCGCCAGCAGCCGGACAGGGTACGAAGCCGACGAGCAGTACGTC. Its translation is CASSRTGYEADEQYV.

This clonotype was seen only a few times. The CDR3 loop is CSAVDRSSGNTIYF. In DNA form, the CDR3 reads TGCAGCGCGGTAGACCGGAGCTCTGGAAACACCATATATTTT. The chain links TRBV29-1 to TRBJ1-3; D call uncertain. The CDR3 is 14 residues long. The V and J ends lost 7 bases and 0 bases respectively, with 13 bases between them. From germline, CDR1 is SQVTM and CDR2 ANQGSEA.

This clonotype was seen a handful of times. The V and J genes are TRBV7-2 and TRBJ2-1; TRBD2 aligns across 7 bases. From germline, CDR1 is SGHTA and CDR2 FQGNSA. CDR3 size: 14 residues. The ends lost 0 bases at V and 10 bases at J; junction bases unmatched: 6. CDR3 in amino acids: CASSLASPSGEQFF. The CDR3 nucleotides read TGTGCCAGCAGCTTAGCGTCCCCTAGCGGAGAGCAGTTCTTC.

The chain joins TRBV20-1 to TRBJ1-2; TRBD1 might be the D (6 bases). Germline CDR1 and CDR2: DFQATT and SNEGSKA (reference sequence). Trimming took off 4 bases at V and 1 base at J, with 13 bases between the two ends. This CDR3 comprises 14 residues. The CDR3 DNA follows: TGCAGTGCTACCGAACAGGGTTATAACTATGGCTACACCTTC. This codes for CSATEQGYNYGYTF.

The sample holds many counts of this clonotype. The chain has TRBV7-9 and TRBJ1-1; TRBD1 agrees at 8 bases. Germline V gene data show CDR1 as SEHNR and CDR2 as FQNEAQ (reference sequence). This CDR3 comprises 16 residues. V shed 7 bases and J 0 bases; nucleotides not matched to a gene: 10. The CDR3 DNA sequence: TGTGCCAGCACGCCCGGGACAGGAAACATGAACACTGAAGCTTTCTTT. This translates into CASTPGTGNMNTEAFF. The full variable domain, in which reference TRBV7-9 and TRBJ1-1 provide the parts outside the CDR3, is DTGVSQNPRHKITKRGQNVTFRCDPISEHNRLYWYRQTLGQGPEFLTYFQNEAQLEKSRLLSDRFSAERPKGSFSTLEIQRTEQGDSAMYLCASTPGTGNMNTEAFFGQGTRLTVV.

This clonotype was detected many times. The V gene is TRBV12-3 or TRBV12-4, the J gene TRBJ2-2; D is unclear. The CDR3 covers 14 residues. V was trimmed by 7 bases and J by 0 bases, leaving 9 bases between them. The CDR3 here is CASNLITNTGELFF. The CDR3 coding sequence is TGTGCCAGCAACCTTATAACGAACACCGGGGAGCTGTTTTTT.

As to this clonotype: An end of the junction differs from the germline gene, which may be a read error. The chain joins TRBV29-1 to TRBJ1-5, with D perhaps matching TRBD1 (6 bases). Germline loops: CDR1 SQVTM, CDR2 ANQGSEA. The CDR3 has 12 amino acids. The CDR3 loop is CSVEVPGRGPDF. The CDR3 DNA reads as TGCAGCGTTGAAGTCCCGGGCAGGGGTCCGGATTTT.

This sequence joins TRBV11-2 and TRBJ2-2; 10 bases agree with TRBD2. This CDR3 is built from 17 residues. Trimming at V came to 7 bases and at J to 4 bases, leaving 12 bases not matched to a gene. The germline CDR1 and CDR2 sequences are SGHAT and FQNNGV. CDR3 protein: CASNLSPGTSVTGELFF. CDR3 coding DNA: TGTGCCAGCAACCTCTCCCCCGGGACTAGCGTCACCGGGGAGCTGTTTTTT.

The chain combines TRBV27 with TRBJ1-2; TRBD1 matches at 9 bases. The CDR3 is made up of 17 amino acids. V gave up 2 bases and J gave up 3 bases; unmatched junction bases: 10. The germline gives CDR1 MNHEY, CDR2 SMNVEV (reference sequence). CDR3 nucleotide sequence: TGTGCCAGCAGTTTACGGCCCGGGGGACAGGGAGACTATGGCTACACCTTC. Its translation: CASSLRPGGQGDYGYTF.

This clonotype came up a few times. The chain uses TRBV5-1 and TRBJ2-5; 8 positions match TRBD1. Germline V CDR1 and CDR2: SGHRS, YFSETQ. J gave up 4 bases and V 4 bases, and 9 bases lay outside the gene matches. This CDR3 has 15 amino acids. The CDR3 bases are TGCGCCAGCAGCGTCTCGACAGGGGTCCGAGAGACCCAGTACTTC. Translated, it gives CASSVSTGVRETQYF.

This clonotype was found a few times. The V gene is TRBV5-1, the J gene TRBJ2-5; D perhaps matches TRBD2 (5 bases). Per germline, CDR1 SGHRS and CDR2 YFSETQ. This CDR3 is 15 amino acids long. The V end was cut by 0 bases, the J end by 6 bases, with 15 bases between. CDR3 DNA sequence: TGCGCCAGCAGCTTGGCCGGGAACCCTTTACAGACCCAGTACTTC. The encoded protein is CASSLAGNPLQTQYF.

The chain carries TRBV21-1 and TRBJ2-2; the table assigns TRBD2, which was not confirmed against the DNA. TRBV21-1 is termed a pseudogene. The CDR3 is 17 residues long. In nucleotides, the CDR3 is TGTGCCAGCAGCAAAGAAGGGTCCTACTTTAGGACCGGGGAGCTGTTTTTT. Residues: CASSKEGSYFRTGELFF.

The rearrangement uses TRBV7-2 and TRBJ2-7; D ambiguous. Germline V CDR1 and CDR2: SGHTA, FQGNSA. With 8 bases removed from V and 1 base from J, the gap between germline ends came to 12 bases. This CDR3 is built from 13 residues. CDR3 bases: TGTGCCAGCTGCCGAGACCATTCCTACGAGCAGTACTTC. This gives the protein CASCRDHSYEQYF.

The chain carries TRBV20-1 and TRBJ1-5; 7 bases align to TRBD1. This CDR3 has 12 amino acids. The trim removed 6 bases at V and 5 bases at J, leaving 4 bases unmatched. Germline CDR1 reads DFQATT; CDR2 reads SNEGSKA (reference sequence). The CDR3 reads CSATQGDQPQHF. The CDR3 nucleotides are TGCAGTGCCACCCAGGGGGATCAGCCCCAGCATTTT.

This clonotype was seen more than once but under ten times. V is TRBV14 and J is TRBJ2-7; perhaps TRBD2 as D (6 bases). V lost 1 base and J 2 bases, leaving 12 bases between the germline ends. The germline V gene has CDR1 SGHDN and CDR2 FVKESK. The CDR3 is made up of 15 amino acids. The CDR3 bases are TGTGCCAGCAGCCAAGTGGGGGGTAATGCCTACGAGCAGTACTTC. Protein: CASSQVGGNAYEQYF.